This T cell receptor beta chain was sequenced during a study of shared clonotypes between healthy human individuals. General observations from the study: Naive subsets usually exceeded memory subsets in estimated richness. Investigators collected only blood, and repertoires in tissues likely differ.

The sample holds one count of this clone. Its antigen is undetermined. The CDR3 is 21 residues long. Only Caucasian adults living in Nashville, Tennessee made up the donor group. The input for sorted-subset replicate PCRs was approximately 210 ng DNA, tens of thousands of T cell genomes. Sequenced by immunoSEQ multiplex PCR; TCRdb stores in-frame clones only, minus some. The sample has over a million clones, 95% to 99% seen once. The chain links TRBV1 to TRBJ2-6; TRBD2 is the table's D call, not checked against the DNA. TRBV1 is described as a pseudogene. This receptor was obtained from a man under 40 in good health. What was sequenced was naive CD4+ T cells sorted from blood. Subset given: CD45RA+ positively selected. The CDR3 DNA reads as TGCACCAGCAGCCAACCCGGGACTAGCGGGAGTTCACGCTCTGGGGCCAACGTCCTGACTTTC. Translation: CTSSQPGTSGSSRSGANVLTF.